These 16 T cell receptor beta chains originate from one sample sequenced in a study of blood T cell repertoires in COVID-19. Produced via immunoSEQ multiplex PCR; TCRdb's table is partial and in-frame only. Among 85,000 to 100,000 clones listed, about four fifths were seen once. The specimen sequenced was peripheral blood. The receptor set was obtained from a man of 80 years or more with COVID-19, enrolled during active disease.

This clone was detected once. V is TRBV6-1 and J is TRBJ1-4; no clear D. Germline loops: CDR1 MNHNS, CDR2 SASEGT. The length of the CDR3 is 15 residues. The V gene lost 2 bases and the J gene lost 1 base, with 8 bases spanning the gap. Here the CDR3 DNA reads TGTGCCAGCAGTGAATTGCCAGGAACTAATGAAAAACTGTTTTTT. It yields the protein CASSELPGTNEKLFF.

The CDR3 here is CASSSYRGVSTDTQYF. The CDR3 nucleotides are TGTGCCAGCAGCTCTTACAGGGGAGTTAGCACAGATACGCAGTATTTT. The chain uses TRBV7-9 and TRBJ2-3; TRBD1 matches at 7 bases. CDR1 is SEHNR, CDR2 FQNEAQ, per germline (reference sequence). The V and J ends lost 4 bases and 0 bases, in that order; junction bases with no gene match: 7. CDR3 size: 16 residues.

The chain links TRBV27 to TRBJ1-2; 8 nucleotides line up with TRBD1. Trimming took 6 bases from V and 6 from J; bases not matched to a gene: 9. The CDR3 has 14 amino acids. Germline V lookup: CDR1 MNHEY, CDR2 SMNVEV (reference sequence). The CDR3 spells CASRGQGLSHGYTF. The CDR3 coding sequence is TGTGCCAGCAGAGGACAGGGACTATCTCATGGCTACACCTTC.

The rearrangement uses TRBV4-1 and TRBJ1-1, with D tentatively TRBD1 (6 bases). V shed 4 bases and J shed 11 bases, with 23 bases lying between them. There are 15 residues in the CDR3. The germline gives CDR1 MGHRA, CDR2 YSYEKL. CDR3 nucleotide sequence: TGCGCCAGCAGCCTCCCTGGGGCAGGGGCCTTTACGGCTTTCTTT. Its protein product is CASSLPGAGAFTAFF.

The chain joins TRBV4-1 to TRBJ1-1; weak D call: TRBD1 (5 bases). This CDR3 comprises 16 residues. Per the germline V gene, CDR1 is MGHRA and CDR2 is YSYEKL. V shed 7 bases and J shed 8 bases, with 26 bases lying between them. As DNA, the CDR3 is TGCGCCAGCACCTCGGTCCCCGGGGGGTACCGGTCCGAAGCTTTCTTT. It codes for CASTSVPGGYRSEAFF.

This clone was detected only a few times. The chain is built from TRBV10-3 and TRBJ1-4, with 7 bases identical to TRBD1. This CDR3 is built from 14 residues. Germline lookup yields CDR1 ENHRY and CDR2 SYGVKD. The V and J ends lost 6 bases and 6 bases, in that order; junction bases with no gene match: 7. CDR3 sequence (DNA): TGTGCCATCAGCTCAGGGGGTAGGGATGAAAAACTGTTTTTT. As protein: CAISSGGRDEKLFF.

The chain recombines TRBV6-6 with TRBJ1-4; D gene unclear. Germline values: CDR1 MNHNY, CDR2 SVGAGI (reference sequence). V was cut by 6 bases and J by 7 bases, with 15 bases left in between. The CDR3 runs 14 residues. This CDR3 reads CASSPVRAGEKLFF. The DNA for the CDR3 is TGTGCCAGCAGCCCTGTCAGAGCGGGTGAAAAACTGTTTTTT.

This chain connects TRBV27 to TRBJ2-1; TRBD1 aligns across 8 bases. The CDR3 contains 20 residues. CDR1 MNHEY and CDR2 SMNVEV come from the germline V gene (reference sequence). J was trimmed by 8 bases and V by 1 base; bases with no gene match: 22. As DNA, the CDR3 is TGTGCCAGCAGTTTATATGCAGGGGGCGGGGATGGGGGGATCACAGATGAGCAGTTCTTC. It translates to CASSLYAGGGDGGITDEQFF.

The rearrangement joins TRBV6-5 to TRBJ1-4; a possible D gene is TRBD1 (6 bases). From germline, CDR1 is MNHEY and CDR2 SVGAGI. Between the trimmed V and J ends, which lost 4 bases and 8 bases, there was a span of 11 bases. The CDR3 runs 13 residues. CDR3 DNA sequence: TGTGCCAGCAGTTCCAGGGGCGCCGAAAAACTGTTTTTT. It translates to CASSSRGAEKLFF.

The chain has TRBV5-1 and TRBJ1-1, with D unclear. The V gene's germline CDR1 is SGHRS and CDR2 YFSETQ. The CDR3 extends over 14 amino acids. Trimming shortened V by 0 bases and J by 1 base, and 7 bases separated the two germline ends. CDR3 loop: CASSLDRPNTEAFF. Here the CDR3 DNA reads TGCGCCAGCAGCTTGGACAGACCGAACACTGAAGCTTTCTTT.

This clone was seen once. The CDR3 here is CATSRDPQSPLHF. The CDR3, as DNA: TGTGCCACCAGCAGAGATCCTCAGTCACCCCTCCACTTT. V is TRBV15 and J is TRBJ1-6; no clear D. Trimming shortened V by 0 bases and J by 10 bases, and 7 bases separated the two germline ends. Germline V gene data show CDR1 as LNHNV and CDR2 as YYDKDF (reference sequence). This CDR3 is built from 13 residues.

This clone was observed a single time. This chain uses TRBV11-2 with TRBJ2-3; the D gene is possibly TRBD2 (5 bases). Germline lookup yields CDR1 SGHAT and CDR2 FQNNGV. Trimming took 2 bases from V and 2 from J, leaving 11 bases between them. CDR3 length: 15 amino acids. CDR3 sequence: CASSLTGSYTDTQYF. In DNA, the CDR3 is TGTGCCAGCAGCTTAACGGGGAGCTACACAGATACGCAGTATTTT.

This chain links TRBV5-4 with TRBJ1-2, with 7 bases fitting TRBD1. This CDR3 is built from 14 residues. After removal of 5 bases from V and 5 bases from J, the junction contained 9 bases not matched to a gene. Germline CDR1 reads SGHNT; CDR2 reads YYREEE (reference sequence). The CDR3 spells CASSTGQVGYGYTF. DNA for the CDR3: TGTGCCAGCAGTACCGGACAGGTCGGATATGGCTACACCTTC. The whole variable domain, filled in from reference TRBV5-4 and TRBJ1-2, reads ETGVTQSPTHLIKTRGQQVTLRCSSQSGHNTVSWYQQALGQGPQFIFQYYREEENGRGNFPPRFSGLQFPNYSSELNVNALELDDSALYLCASSTGQVGYGYTFGSGTRLTVV.

The sample holds a few counts of this clone. This chain connects TRBV30 to TRBJ2-5; a possible D gene is TRBD2 (5 bases). CDR3 size: 13 residues. Germline assignment: CDR1 GTSNPN and CDR2 SVGIG (reference sequence). The V and J ends lost 2 bases and 5 bases respectively, with 12 bases between them. The CDR3 sequence is CAWSHGDGETQYF. The CDR3 coding sequence is TGTGCCTGGAGTCACGGGGATGGGGAGACCCAGTACTTC. Filled out from reference TRBV30 and TRBJ2-5, the complete variable domain reads SQTIHQWPATLVQPVGSPLSLECTVEGTSNPNLYWYRQAAGRGLQLLFYSVGIGQISSEVPQNLSASRPQDRQFILSSKKLLLSDSGFYLCAWSHGDGETQYFGPGTRLLVL.

The chain links TRBV5-6 to TRBJ1-2, with D tentatively TRBD1 (5 bases). CDR3 length: 19 residues. Germline lookup yields CDR1 SGHDT and CDR2 YYEEEE. The V end was cut by 3 bases, the J end by 2 bases, with 26 bases between. In DNA form, the CDR3 reads TGTGCCAGCAGCTCGACACCCCGTTCGGTGGGGGGAGGCAACTATGGCTACACCTTC. This codes for CASSSTPRSVGGGNYGYTF.

V usage is TRBV3-1 (or the pseudogene TRBV3-2) and J usage is TRBJ2-3; TRBD1 aligns across 9 bases. The ends lost 2 bases at V and 4 bases at J; junction bases unmatched: 10. CDR3 size: 17 residues. Germline CDR1 LGHDT, CDR2 YNNKEL (reference sequence). The CDR3 sequence is CASSQNFRDRDSDTQYF. CDR3 DNA: TGTGCCAGCAGCCAAAATTTTAGGGACAGGGATTCAGATACGCAGTATTTT.